This T cell receptor beta chain was recorded in a study of blood T cells in healthy people across ages (dated by TCRdb to about 2015). Some background on the complete study: Template switching captured roughly one uniquely barcoded TCR beta cDNA molecule per two T cells in model experiments. Two additional independent replicas of 1 million unique cDNA reads from the same blood draw were analyzed for two donors (one aged 18 to 30 and one aged 80 or older). To avoid experimental bias, donors of different ages were spread randomly across the sequencing lanes. Using deep sequencing normalized with unique cDNA molecular identifiers, the study measured how TCR beta repertoire diversity changes with age. The donors were divided into four age groups: young (average around 17 years), middle-aged (about 39), aged (approximately 62) and long-lived (about 79).

The germline V gene provides CDR1 SGHTA and CDR2 FQGTGA. Counted from cysteine to phenylalanine, this CDR3 has 13 amino acids. Only the CDR3 region is kept as DNA, spanning 39 bases read in frame from base 1. The germline V end is reduced by 2 bases and the J end by 6 bases; junction bases left unmatched: 3. In its sample, this clonotype was seen a few times. Its antigen remains undetermined. No much larger clone exists at a distance of one base, and base qualities are not known. General study outcomes and caveats: Compared with the aged group, more naive CD4+ T cells, fewer expanded clones and increased TCR diversity were shown by the long-lived group, suggesting age selection. Observed TCR beta diversity correlated strongly with the percentage of naive T cells measured by flow cytometry. As age increased, observed TCR beta diversity per million T cells dropped in a roughly linear way, and a significant reduction was already evident by age about 36. The CMV infection status of donors was not known, potentially confounding age-related changes in expanded clonotypes. Estimates of total diversity based on one million sequenced T cells were considered lower bounds and underestimates. Since profiling was done on bulk unsorted PBMCs, naive and antigen-experienced compartments could not be conclusively compared.

The protocol used for the library was 5' RACE. The sequencing machine was an Illumina HiSeq 2500. A second 7 to 11 cycle PCR used a sample-barcoded 5' primer and a J-beta primer mix. Each TCR beta cDNA molecule received a unique molecular identifier from a template-switch 5' adaptor carrying 12 random nucleotides. Each sample yielded at least 2.5 million CDR3-containing paired-end reads. First-strand cDNA synthesis was performed from all RNA using the Mint cDNA synthesis kit, with priming by a TRBC-specific oligonucleotide. Following uracil-DNA glycosylase treatment, a first 18-cycle PCR with universal primers M1SS and BC2_uni_R was performed on all cDNA. On the study's bioinformatics: Normalization of each sample was performed by random selection of 1 million high-quality reads, each carrying a distinct molecular identifier. Reads sharing molecular identifiers were discarded rather than binned into consensus sequences. MiTCR, set to a Q25 quality threshold and the strictest error-elimination algorithm, was used for CDR3 identification, clonotype clustering and error correction. A nonparametric unseen species model with Euler transformation was used to estimate a lower bound on total TCR beta diversity. TCRdb reworked the public reads: Q25 trimming with fastp, MiXCR clone assembly, productive beta chains retained. Rows with one shared CDR3 protein collapse into an entry with the most common genes and DNA. These V and J calls originate from TCRdb's pipeline instead of the authors' own analysis. This sample lists approximately 800,000 distinct CDR3 sequences; roughly 56% were detected once. The biggest ten clones account for roughly 25% of the sample.

Donors were about 36 systemically healthy Caucasian individuals from Russia aged roughly 6 to 90 years. Each donor gave 9.5 to 10 milliliters of peripheral blood, drawn into EDTA-treated Vacutainer tubes. Ficoll-Paque density-gradient centrifugation was used to isolate PBMCs, with at least 6.5 million per sample. Trizol reagent was used to extract total RNA from PBMCs, with at least 6 micrograms per sample. For every donor, an aliquot of PBMCs went through flow cytometry to measure the percentages of naive CD45RAhigh/CD27high T cells. Sequenced input: blood. The sequence was collected from a man in his forties in good health. The chain employs TRBV7-3 and TRBJ2-7, with TRBD1 matching 8 junction bases. At the DNA level, the sequence is TGTGCCAGCAGCTTATACGGACAGGGCGAGCAGTACTTC. The encoded protein is CASSLYGQGEQYF.